The present TCR beta chain was sequenced within a study of shared clonotypes between healthy human individuals. Study overall: Each donor had three CD4 naive, three CD4 memory, two CD8 naive and one CD8 memory plate.

Findings of the study overall: Naive subsets generally had larger estimated richness than memory subsets.

A word on this clone: Its antigen is not known.

The DNA input per sorted-subset replicate PCR was 200 ng, corresponding to some 30,000 T cell genomes. Clones were sequenced by immunoSEQ multiplex PCR, and TCRdb holds only the in-frame ones, with some missing. The sample shows some 1,100,000 clones, 78% of them seen only once. The ends were cut back, 4 bases at V and 4 bases at J, with 10 bases in the middle. Germline CDR1 is MNHNS and CDR2 is SASEGT. This CDR3 region has 13 residues. The source material was memory CD4+ T cells from PBMCs. The subset was: CD45RA-negative fraction. The receptor was isolated from a man aged 18 to 30 in good health. Some clones in this sample may be carry-over from other donors' samples. This chain uses TRBV6-1 with TRBJ1-1, with D possibly TRBD1 on 6 matching bases. CDR3 nucleotides: TGTGCCAGCAGTGTTCGGGGGCTCACTGAAGCTTTCTTT. Its protein is CASSVRGLTEAFF.